Each of the 15 T cell receptor beta chains below was sequenced from the same sample in a study of blood T cell repertoires in COVID-19. Assay used: immunoSEQ multiplex PCR; TCRdb lists only in-frame clones, some missing. The repertoire includes approximately 200,000 clones, 70% to 90% of them detected once, and under 11% sits in the top ten. The source material was peripheral blood. All receptors derive from a woman at least 80 years old with acute or convalescent COVID-19.

This clone was picked up one time. This chain connects TRBV5-6 to TRBJ1-2, with D unclear. Trimming pared 1 base from V and 8 bases from J, leaving 15 bases between. The CDR3 is 14 residues long. Germline V gene data show CDR1 as SGHDT and CDR2 as YYEEEE. The CDR3 is CASSLFAGIGGYTF. CDR3 coding DNA: TGTGCCAGCAGCTTGTTCGCGGGTATTGGCGGCTACACCTTC.

This sequence joins TRBV12-3 or TRBV12-4 and TRBJ2-5; a possible D gene is TRBD2 (6 bases). V was trimmed by 5 bases and J by 5 bases, leaving 12 bases between them. The CDR3 runs 13 residues. The CDR3 DNA reads as TGTGCCAGCAGTGCGGGACTCCTGGAGACCCAGTACTTC. It yields the protein CASSAGLLETQYF.

The chain is built from TRBV11-3 and TRBJ2-1, with TRBD2 matching over 11 bases. The CDR3 is made up of 19 amino acids. V was clipped by 5 bases and J by 1 base; unmatched bases: 13. CDR1 is SGHNT and CDR2 is YENEEA in the germline V gene. CDR3 DNA: TGTGCCAGCAGCCCTGTAGCGGGGGGGCCGGGTGGTTCCTACAATGAGCAGTTCTTC. It codes for CASSPVAGGPGGSYNEQFF.

This clone was counted only a few times. The V and J genes are TRBV28 and TRBJ2-7; D unresolved. V was trimmed by 1 base and J by 3 bases, leaving 19 bases between them. The CDR3 is made up of 17 amino acids. Germline CDR1 MDHEN, CDR2 SYDVKM. This chain's CDR3 is CASSLSSYLEASYEQYF. CDR3 DNA sequence: TGTGCCAGCAGTTTATCCTCCTACCTAGAGGCAAGCTACGAGCAGTACTTC.

This clone has at least ten counts. This chain uses TRBV30 with TRBJ2-2; the D gene is possibly TRBD1 (6 bases). V was shortened by 3 bases and J by 0 bases, with 8 bases between the two germline ends. This CDR3 contains 14 residues. Looked up from germline, CDR1 is GTSNPN and CDR2 is SVGIG (reference sequence). The CDR3 sequence is CAWRGASNTGELFF. DNA of the CDR3: TGTGCCTGGAGGGGGGCCTCGAACACCGGGGAGCTGTTTTTT.

J is TRBJ2-4 and V is TRBV18; 7 nucleotides agree with TRBD1. The CDR3 is 14 amino acids. Germline lookup yields CDR1 KGHSH and CDR2 LQKENI. With V trimmed by 4 bases and J by 4 bases, 4 bases remained unmatched. CDR3 in DNA: TGTGCCAGCTCACGTGAGACAGGGAAAAACATTCAGTACTTC. This translates into CASSRETGKNIQYF.

V is TRBV27 and J is TRBJ1-2; 7 bases align to TRBD1. The J segment lost 4 bases and the V segment lost 6 bases, leaving 8 bases of the junction unmatched. Germline CDR1 MNHEY, CDR2 SMNVEV (reference sequence). The CDR3 runs 14 residues. Here the CDR3 DNA reads TGTGCCAGCAGCCGAGACAGGGACGGCTATGGCTACACCTTC. Residues: CASSRDRDGYGYTF.

The rearrangement joins TRBV4-3 to TRBJ2-3; D not certain. V was pared by 2 bases and J by 6 bases, with 15 bases between. This CDR3 spans 15 amino acids. Germline assignment: CDR1 LGHNA and CDR2 YSLEER. CDR3 nucleotide sequence: TGCGCCAGCAGCCAATCACTCTCCGGCGGTGATACGCAGTATTTT. Its protein is CASSQSLSGGDTQYF.

The rearrangement uses TRBV27 and TRBJ2-7, with 14 bases that match TRBD2. The CDR3 is 17 amino acids. With V trimmed by 4 bases and J by 5 bases, 10 bases remained unmatched. The germline V gene has CDR1 MNHEY and CDR2 SMNVEV (reference sequence). The CDR3 here is CASSSPLRLAGGHEQYF. Here the CDR3 DNA reads TGTGCCAGCAGTTCCCCTCTCCGACTAGCGGGAGGGCACGAGCAGTACTTC.

This clone was seen just once. The rearrangement links TRBV12-3 or TRBV12-4 to TRBJ2-1; D ambiguous. There are 12 residues in the CDR3. Trimming pared 2 bases from V and 9 bases from J, leaving 8 bases between. For the CDR3, the DNA is TGTGCCAGCAGTTTACTGCTAGGTGAGCAGTTCTTC. Translated, it gives CASSLLLGEQFF.

The CDR3 DNA sequence: TGTGCCACCAGTACAGTCGGCTATGGCTACACCTTC. It codes for CATSTVGYGYTF. J is TRBJ1-2 and V is TRBV24-1, with no clear D. Trimming pared 6 bases from V and 4 bases from J, leaving 8 bases between. This CDR3 contains 12 residues. In germline, CDR1 is KGHDR, CDR2 SFDVKD.

V gene TRBV10-3 combines with J gene TRBJ1-5, with D tentatively TRBD1 (5 bases). Germline V gene data show CDR1 as ENHRY and CDR2 as SYGVKD. Trimming stripped 6 bases from V and 4 bases from J, with 16 bases between. The CDR3 is made up of 15 amino acids. The CDR3 here is CAIRKTENGNQPQHF. The CDR3 coding sequence is TGTGCCATCAGGAAGACAGAAAATGGTAATCAGCCCCAGCATTTT.

V and J are TRBV3-1 (or the pseudogene TRBV3-2) and TRBJ2-1; the D gene is possibly TRBD2 (6 bases). Germline CDR1 LGHDT, CDR2 YNNKEL (reference sequence). This CDR3 comprises 16 residues. V was shortened by 1 base and J by 6 bases, with 16 bases between the two germline ends. In DNA form, the CDR3 reads TGTGCCAGCAGCCAAGGTGCTACTCTGCGGGGCAATGAGCAGTTCTTC. Translating it yields CASSQGATLRGNEQFF.

The rearrangement joins TRBV11-3 to TRBJ1-1; tentatively, D is TRBD1 (5 bases). There are 13 residues in the CDR3. Germline assignment: CDR1 SGHNT and CDR2 YENEEA. V was cut by 5 bases and J by 3 bases, with 10 bases left in between. The CDR3 DNA is TGTGCCAGCAGCCGGGGGGTGGACACTGAAGCTTTCTTT. Its protein product is CASSRGVDTEAFF.

This clone was seen only once. This chain joins TRBV4-3 and TRBJ2-2; TRBD2 matches 12 bases. Per the germline V gene, CDR1 is LGHNA and CDR2 is YSLEER. The CDR3 covers 17 residues. The V gene end was trimmed by 3 bases and the J gene end by 3 bases; junction bases not matched to a gene: 5. CDR3: CASSHVTSGGDTGELFF. In nucleotides, the CDR3 is TGCGCCAGCAGCCATGTGACTAGCGGGGGCGACACCGGGGAGCTGTTTTTT.